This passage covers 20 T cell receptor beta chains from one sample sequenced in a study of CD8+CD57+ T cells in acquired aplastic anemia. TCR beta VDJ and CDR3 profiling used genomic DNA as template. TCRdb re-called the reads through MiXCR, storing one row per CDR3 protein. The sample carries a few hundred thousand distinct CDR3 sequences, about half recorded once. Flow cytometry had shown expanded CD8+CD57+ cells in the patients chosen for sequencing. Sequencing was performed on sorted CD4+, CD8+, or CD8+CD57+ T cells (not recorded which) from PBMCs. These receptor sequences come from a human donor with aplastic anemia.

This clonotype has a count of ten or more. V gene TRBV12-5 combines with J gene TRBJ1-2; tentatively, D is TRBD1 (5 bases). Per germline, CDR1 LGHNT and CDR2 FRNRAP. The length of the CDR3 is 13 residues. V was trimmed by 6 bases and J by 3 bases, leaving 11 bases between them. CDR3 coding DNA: TGTGCTAGTGGCACCCAGACAGACTATGGCTACACCTTC. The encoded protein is CASGTQTDYGYTF.

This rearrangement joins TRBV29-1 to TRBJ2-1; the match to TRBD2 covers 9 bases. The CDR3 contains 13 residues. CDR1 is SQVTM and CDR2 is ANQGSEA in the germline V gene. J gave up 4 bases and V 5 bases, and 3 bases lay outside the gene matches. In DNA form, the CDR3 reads TGCAGCGTTAGAGCGGGGGGATACAATGAGCAGTTCTTC. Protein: CSVRAGGYNEQFF.

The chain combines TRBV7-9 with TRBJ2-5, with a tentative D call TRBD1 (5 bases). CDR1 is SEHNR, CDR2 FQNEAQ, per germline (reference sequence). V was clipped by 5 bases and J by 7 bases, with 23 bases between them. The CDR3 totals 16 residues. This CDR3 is CASSTWTRAALATQYF. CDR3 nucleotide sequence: TGTGCCAGCAGCACCTGGACAAGGGCGGCCCTCGCGACCCAGTACTTC.

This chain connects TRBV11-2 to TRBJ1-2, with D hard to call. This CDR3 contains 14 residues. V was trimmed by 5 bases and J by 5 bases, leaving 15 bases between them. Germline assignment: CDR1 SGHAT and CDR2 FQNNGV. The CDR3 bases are TGTGCCAGCAGCCCCGAGGCGACGGGGTATGGCTACACCTTC. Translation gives CASSPEATGYGYTF.

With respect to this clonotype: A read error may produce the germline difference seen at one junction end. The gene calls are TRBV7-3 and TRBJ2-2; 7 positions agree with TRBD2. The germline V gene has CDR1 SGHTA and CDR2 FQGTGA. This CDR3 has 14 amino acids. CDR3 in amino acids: CASSISGATGELSF. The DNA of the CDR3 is TGTGCCAGCAGCATAAGCGGGGCGACCGGGGAGCTGTCTTTT.

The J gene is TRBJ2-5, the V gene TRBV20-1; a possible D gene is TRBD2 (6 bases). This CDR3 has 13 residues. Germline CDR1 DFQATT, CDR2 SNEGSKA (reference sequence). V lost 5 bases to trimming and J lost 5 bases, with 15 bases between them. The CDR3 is CSAYGGGWETQYF. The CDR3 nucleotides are TGCAGTGCTTACGGGGGAGGATGGGAGACCCAGTACTTC.

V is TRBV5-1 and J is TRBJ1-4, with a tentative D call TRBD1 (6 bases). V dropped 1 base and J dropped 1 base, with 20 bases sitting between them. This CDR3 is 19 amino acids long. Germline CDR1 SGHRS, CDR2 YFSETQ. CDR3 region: CASSLPTSGGRLTNEKLFF. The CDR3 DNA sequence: TGCGCCAGCAGCTTGCCTACTAGCGGGGGGCGTCTAACTAATGAAAAACTGTTTTTT.

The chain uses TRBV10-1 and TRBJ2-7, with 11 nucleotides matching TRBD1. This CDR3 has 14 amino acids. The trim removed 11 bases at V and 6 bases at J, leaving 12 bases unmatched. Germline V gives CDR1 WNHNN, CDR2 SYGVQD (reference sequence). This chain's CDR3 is CARCQGQGGVEQYF. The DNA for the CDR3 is TGCGCCCGCTGCCAGGGACAGGGGGGCGTCGAGCAGTACTTC.

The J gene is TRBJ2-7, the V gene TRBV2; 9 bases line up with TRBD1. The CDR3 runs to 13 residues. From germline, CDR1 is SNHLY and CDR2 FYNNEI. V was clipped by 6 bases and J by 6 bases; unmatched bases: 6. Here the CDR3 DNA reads TGTGCCAGCAGCGGGGACAGGGTGGGCGAGCAGTACTTC. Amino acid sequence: CASSGDRVGEQYF. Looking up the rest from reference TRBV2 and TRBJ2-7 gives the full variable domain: EPEVTQTPSHQVTQMGQEVILRCVPISNHLYFYWYRQILGQKVEFLVSFYNNEISEKSEIFDDQFSVERPDGSNFTLKIRSTKLEDSAMYFCASSGDRVGEQYFGPGTRLTVT.

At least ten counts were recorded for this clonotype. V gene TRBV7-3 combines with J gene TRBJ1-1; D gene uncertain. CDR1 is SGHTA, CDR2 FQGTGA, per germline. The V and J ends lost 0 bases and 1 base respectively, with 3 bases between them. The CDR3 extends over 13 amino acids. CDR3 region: CASSLTQNTEAFF. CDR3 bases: TGTGCCAGCAGCTTAACCCAGAACACTGAAGCTTTCTTT. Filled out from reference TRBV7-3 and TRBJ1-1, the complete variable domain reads GAGVSQTPSNKVTEKGKYVELRCDPISGHTALYWYRQSLGQGPEFLIYFQGTGAADDSGLPNDRFFAVRPEGSVSTLKIQRTERGDSAVYLCASSLTQNTEAFFGQGTRLTVV.

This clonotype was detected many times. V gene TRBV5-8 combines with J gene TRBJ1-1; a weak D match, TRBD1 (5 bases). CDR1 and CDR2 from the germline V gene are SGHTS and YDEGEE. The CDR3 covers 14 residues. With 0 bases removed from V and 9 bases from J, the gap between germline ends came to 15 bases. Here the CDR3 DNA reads TGTGCCAGCAGCTTGGGGGGGGAGGGTAGGCAAGCTTTCTTT. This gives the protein CASSLGGEGRQAFF.

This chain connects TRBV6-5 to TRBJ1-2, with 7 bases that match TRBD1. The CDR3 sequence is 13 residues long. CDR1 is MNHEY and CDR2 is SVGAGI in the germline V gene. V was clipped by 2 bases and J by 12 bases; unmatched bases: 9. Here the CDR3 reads CASSYGQDSGNTF. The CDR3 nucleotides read TGTGCCAGCAGTTACGGACAGGACTCTGGAAACACCTTC.

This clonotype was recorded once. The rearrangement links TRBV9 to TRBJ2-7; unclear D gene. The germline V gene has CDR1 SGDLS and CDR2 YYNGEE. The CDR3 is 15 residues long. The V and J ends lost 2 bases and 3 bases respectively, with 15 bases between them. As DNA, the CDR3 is TGTGCCAGCAGCGTCGGCGAACTCCCGAACTACGAGCAGTACTTC. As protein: CASSVGELPNYEQYF. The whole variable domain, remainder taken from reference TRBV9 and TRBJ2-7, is DSGVTQTPKHLITATGQRVTLRCSPRSGDLSVYWYQQSLDQGLQFLIQYYNGEERAKGNILERFSAQQFPDLHSELNLSSLELGDSALYFCASSVGELPNYEQYFGPGTRLTVT.

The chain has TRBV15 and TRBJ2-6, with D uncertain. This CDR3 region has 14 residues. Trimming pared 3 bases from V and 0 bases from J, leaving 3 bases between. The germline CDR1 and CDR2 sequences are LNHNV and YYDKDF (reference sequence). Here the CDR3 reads CATSSDSGANVLTF. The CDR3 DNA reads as TGTGCCACCAGCAGTGACTCTGGGGCCAACGTCCTGACTTTC.

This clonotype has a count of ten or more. In nucleotides, the CDR3 is TGTGCCAGCAGTCCCCCTGGAGAGGGCAGGGGCACTGAAGCTTTCTTT. Translated: CASSPPGEGRGTEAFF. The genes are TRBV27 and TRBJ1-1, with D tentatively TRBD1 (6 bases). Between the trimmed V and J ends, which lost 5 bases and 4 bases, there was a span of 20 bases. This CDR3 has 16 amino acids. Germline CDR1 and CDR2: MNHEY and SMNVEV (reference sequence).

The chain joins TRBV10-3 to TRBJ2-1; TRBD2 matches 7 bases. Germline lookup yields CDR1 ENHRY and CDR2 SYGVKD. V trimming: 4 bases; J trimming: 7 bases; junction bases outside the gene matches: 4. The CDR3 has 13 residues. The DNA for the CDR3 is TGTGCCATCAGTGGGGGGGGGGTGAATGAGCAGTTCTTC. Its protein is CAISGGGVNEQFF.

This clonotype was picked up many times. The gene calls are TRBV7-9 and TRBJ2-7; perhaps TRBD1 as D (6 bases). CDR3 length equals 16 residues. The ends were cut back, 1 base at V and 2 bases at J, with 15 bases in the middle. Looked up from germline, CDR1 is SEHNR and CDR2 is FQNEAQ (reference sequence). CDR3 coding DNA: TGTGCCAGCAGCTTAGGGGACACCGCGGTGGCCTACGAGCAGTACTTC. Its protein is CASSLGDTAVAYEQYF.

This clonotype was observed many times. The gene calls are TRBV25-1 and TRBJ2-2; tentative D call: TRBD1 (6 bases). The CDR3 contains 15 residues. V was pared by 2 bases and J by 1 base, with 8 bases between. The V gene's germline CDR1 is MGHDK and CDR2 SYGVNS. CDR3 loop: CASSEDRKNTGELFF. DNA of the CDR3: TGTGCCAGCAGTGAAGACAGGAAGAACACCGGGGAGCTGTTTTTT.

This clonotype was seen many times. CDR3 DNA sequence: TGCGCCAGCAGCCAAGCAATCCAAACTGGGGCCAACGTCCTGACTTTC. Amino acids: CASSQAIQTGANVLTF. This chain joins TRBV4-1 and TRBJ2-6; no clear D. Germline CDR1 is MGHRA and CDR2 is YSYEKL. V lost 1 base and J 2 bases, leaving 9 bases between the germline ends. CDR3 length: 16 residues.

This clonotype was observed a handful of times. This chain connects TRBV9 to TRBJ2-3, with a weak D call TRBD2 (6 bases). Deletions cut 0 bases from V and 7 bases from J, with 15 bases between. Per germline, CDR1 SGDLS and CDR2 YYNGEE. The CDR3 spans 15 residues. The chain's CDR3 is CASSVAGEVRNTQYF. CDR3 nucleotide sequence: TGTGCCAGCAGCGTAGCTGGGGAGGTTCGTAATACGCAGTATTTT.